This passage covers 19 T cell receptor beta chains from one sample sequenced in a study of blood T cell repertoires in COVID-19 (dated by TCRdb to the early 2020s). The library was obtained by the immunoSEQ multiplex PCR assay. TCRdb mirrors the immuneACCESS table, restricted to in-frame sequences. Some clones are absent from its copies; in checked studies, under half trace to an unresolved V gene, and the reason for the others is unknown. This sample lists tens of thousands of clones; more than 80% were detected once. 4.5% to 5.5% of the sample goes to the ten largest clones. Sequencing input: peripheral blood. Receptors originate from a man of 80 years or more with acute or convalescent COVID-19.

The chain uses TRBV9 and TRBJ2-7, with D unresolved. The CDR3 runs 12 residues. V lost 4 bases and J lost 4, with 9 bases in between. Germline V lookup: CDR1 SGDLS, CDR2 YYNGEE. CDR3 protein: CASSPGGYEQYF. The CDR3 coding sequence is TGTGCCAGCAGCCCGGGTGGTTACGAGCAGTACTTC.

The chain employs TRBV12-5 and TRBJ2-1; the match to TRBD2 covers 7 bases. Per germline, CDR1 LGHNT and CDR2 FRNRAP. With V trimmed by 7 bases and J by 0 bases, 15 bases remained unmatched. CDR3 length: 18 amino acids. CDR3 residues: CASDSGGPSPGSYNEQFF. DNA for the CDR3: TGTGCTAGTGACTCGGGAGGTCCGTCGCCGGGCTCCTACAATGAGCAGTTCTTC.

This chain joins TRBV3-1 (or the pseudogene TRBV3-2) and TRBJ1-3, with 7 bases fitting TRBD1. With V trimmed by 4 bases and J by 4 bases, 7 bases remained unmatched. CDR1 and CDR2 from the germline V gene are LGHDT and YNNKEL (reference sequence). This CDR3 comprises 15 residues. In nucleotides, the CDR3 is TGTGCCAGCAGCCCCAAAGGGGGCAGCGGAAACACCATATATTTT. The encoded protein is CASSPKGGSGNTIYF.

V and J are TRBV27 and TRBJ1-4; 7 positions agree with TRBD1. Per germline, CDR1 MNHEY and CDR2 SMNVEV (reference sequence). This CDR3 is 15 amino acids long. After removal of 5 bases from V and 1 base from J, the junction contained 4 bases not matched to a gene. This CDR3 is CASSRQGLTNEKLFF. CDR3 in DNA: TGTGCCAGCAGTAGACAGGGCCTAACTAATGAAAAACTGTTTTTT.

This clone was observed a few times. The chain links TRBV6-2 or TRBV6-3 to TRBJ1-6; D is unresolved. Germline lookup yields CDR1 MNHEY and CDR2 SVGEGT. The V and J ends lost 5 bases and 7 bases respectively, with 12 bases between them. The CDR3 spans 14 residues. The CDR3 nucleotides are TGTGCCAGCAGTAAACTATCAGAGAATTCACCCCTCCACTTT. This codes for CASSKLSENSPLHF.

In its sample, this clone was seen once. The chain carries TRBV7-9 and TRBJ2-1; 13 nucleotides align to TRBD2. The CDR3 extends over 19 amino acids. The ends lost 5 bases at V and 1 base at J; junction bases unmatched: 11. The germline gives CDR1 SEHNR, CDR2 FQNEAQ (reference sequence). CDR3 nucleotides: TGTGCCAGCAGCCCACTGGGACTAGCGGGAAATAGGTCCTACAATGAGCAGTTCTTC. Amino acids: CASSPLGLAGNRSYNEQFF.

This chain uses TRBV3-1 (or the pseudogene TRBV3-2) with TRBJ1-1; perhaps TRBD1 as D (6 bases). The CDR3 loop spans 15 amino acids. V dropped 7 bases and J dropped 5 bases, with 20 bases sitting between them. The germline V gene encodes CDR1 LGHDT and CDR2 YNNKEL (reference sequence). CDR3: CASTPKGGASTEAFF. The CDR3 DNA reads TGTGCCAGCACCCCCAAGGGGGGGGCGTCAACTGAAGCTTTCTTT.

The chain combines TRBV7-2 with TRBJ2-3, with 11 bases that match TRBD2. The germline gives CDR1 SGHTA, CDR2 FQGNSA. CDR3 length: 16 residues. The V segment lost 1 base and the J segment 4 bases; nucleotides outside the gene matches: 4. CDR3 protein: CASSLELAGASDTQYF. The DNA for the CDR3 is TGTGCCAGCAGCTTAGAACTAGCGGGAGCTTCAGATACGCAGTATTTT.

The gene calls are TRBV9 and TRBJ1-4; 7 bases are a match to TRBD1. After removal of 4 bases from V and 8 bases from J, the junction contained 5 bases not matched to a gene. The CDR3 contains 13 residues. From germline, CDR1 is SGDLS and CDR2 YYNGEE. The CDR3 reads CASSPSTGEKLFF. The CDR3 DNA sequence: TGTGCCAGCAGCCCCTCGACAGGGGAAAAACTGTTTTTT.

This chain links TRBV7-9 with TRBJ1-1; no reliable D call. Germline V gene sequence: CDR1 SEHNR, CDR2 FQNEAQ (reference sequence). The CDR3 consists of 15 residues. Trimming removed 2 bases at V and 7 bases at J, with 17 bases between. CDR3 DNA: TGTGCCAGCAGCTTATTCGGAGAAAAGCGGGATGAAGCTTTCTTT. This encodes CASSLFGEKRDEAFF.

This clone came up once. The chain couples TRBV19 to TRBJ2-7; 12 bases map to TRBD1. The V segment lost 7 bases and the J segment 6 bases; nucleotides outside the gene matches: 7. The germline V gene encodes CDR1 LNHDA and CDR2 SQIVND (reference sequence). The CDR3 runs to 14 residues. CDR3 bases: TGTGCCAGTACCTCCGGGACAGGGGGCCTCGAGCAGTACTTC. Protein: CASTSGTGGLEQYF.

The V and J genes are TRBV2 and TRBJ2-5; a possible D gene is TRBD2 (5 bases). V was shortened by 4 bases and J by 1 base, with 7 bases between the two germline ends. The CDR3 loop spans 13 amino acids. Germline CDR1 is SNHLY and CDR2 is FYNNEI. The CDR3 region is CASSAGIQETQYF. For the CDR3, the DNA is TGTGCCAGCAGTGCCGGGATCCAAGAGACCCAGTACTTC.

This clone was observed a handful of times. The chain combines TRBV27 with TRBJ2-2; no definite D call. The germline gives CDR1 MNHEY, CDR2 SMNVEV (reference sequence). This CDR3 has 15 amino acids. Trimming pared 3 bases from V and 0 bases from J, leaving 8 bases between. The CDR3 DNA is TGTGCCAGCAGTTTGTCACCTACGAACACCGGGGAGCTGTTTTTT. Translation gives CASSLSPTNTGELFF.

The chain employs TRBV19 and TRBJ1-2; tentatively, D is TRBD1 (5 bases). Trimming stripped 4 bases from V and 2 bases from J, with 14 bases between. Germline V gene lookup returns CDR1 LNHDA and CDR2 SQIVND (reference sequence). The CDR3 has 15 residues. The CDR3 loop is CASSTTVFPNYGYTF. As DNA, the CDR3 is TGTGCCAGTAGTACGACAGTTTTCCCGAACTATGGCTACACCTTC.

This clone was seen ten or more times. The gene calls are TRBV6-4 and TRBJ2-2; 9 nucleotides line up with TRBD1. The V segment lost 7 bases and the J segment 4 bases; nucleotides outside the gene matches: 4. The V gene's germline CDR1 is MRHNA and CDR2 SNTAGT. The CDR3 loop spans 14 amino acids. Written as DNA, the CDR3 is TGTGCCAGCACTAAGACAGGGGGCACCGGGGAGCTGTTTTTT. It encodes CASTKTGGTGELFF.

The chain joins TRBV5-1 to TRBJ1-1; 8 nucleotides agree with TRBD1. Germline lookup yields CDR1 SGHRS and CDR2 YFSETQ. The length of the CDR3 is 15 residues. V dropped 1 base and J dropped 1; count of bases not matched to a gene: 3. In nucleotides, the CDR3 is TGCGCCAGCAGCTTGCAGGGACAGGCGAACACTGAAGCTTTCTTT. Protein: CASSLQGQANTEAFF.

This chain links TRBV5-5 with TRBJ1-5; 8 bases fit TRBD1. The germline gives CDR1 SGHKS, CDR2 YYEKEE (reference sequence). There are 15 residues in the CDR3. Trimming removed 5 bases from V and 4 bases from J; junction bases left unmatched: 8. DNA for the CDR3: TGTGCCAGCAGTCACGGACAGGGACGGAATCAGCCCCAGCATTTT. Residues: CASSHGQGRNQPQHF.

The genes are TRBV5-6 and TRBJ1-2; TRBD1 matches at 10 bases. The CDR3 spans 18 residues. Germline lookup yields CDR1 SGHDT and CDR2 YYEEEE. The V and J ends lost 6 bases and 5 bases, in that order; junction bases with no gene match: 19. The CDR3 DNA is TGTGCCAGCACCATATGGAGACAGGGGGCCCCAACCCCATATGGCTACACCTTC. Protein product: CASTIWRQGAPTPYGYTF.

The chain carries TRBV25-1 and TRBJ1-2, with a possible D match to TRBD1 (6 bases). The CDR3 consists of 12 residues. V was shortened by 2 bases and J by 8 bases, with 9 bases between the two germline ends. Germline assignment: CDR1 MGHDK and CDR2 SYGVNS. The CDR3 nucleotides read TGTGCCAGCAGTGAAACAGGGCGCGGCTACACCTTC. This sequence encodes CASSETGRGYTF.